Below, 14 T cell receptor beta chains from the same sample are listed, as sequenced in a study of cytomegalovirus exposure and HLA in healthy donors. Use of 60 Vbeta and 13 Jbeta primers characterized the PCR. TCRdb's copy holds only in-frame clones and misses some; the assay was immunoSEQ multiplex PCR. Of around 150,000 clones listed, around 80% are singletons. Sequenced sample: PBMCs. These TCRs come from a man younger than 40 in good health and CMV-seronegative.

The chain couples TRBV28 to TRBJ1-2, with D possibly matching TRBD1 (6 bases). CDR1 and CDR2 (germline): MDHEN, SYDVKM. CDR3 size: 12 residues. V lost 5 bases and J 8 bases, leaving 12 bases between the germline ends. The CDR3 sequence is CASSTTGRGYTF. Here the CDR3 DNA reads TGTGCCAGCAGTACGACAGGAAGGGGCTACACCTTC.

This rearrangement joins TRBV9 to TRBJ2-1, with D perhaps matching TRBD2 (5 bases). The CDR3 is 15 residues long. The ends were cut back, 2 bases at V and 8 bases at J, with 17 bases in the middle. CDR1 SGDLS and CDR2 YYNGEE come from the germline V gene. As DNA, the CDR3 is TGTGCCAGCAGCGTCGGACTCCCCAGTAGAGATGAGCAGTTCTTC. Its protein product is CASSVGLPSRDEQFF.

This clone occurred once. CDR3 sequence reads: CTSSQPVSSGSSDTQYF. The CDR3 nucleotides read TGCACCAGCAGCCAACCCGTGAGTAGCGGGAGTTCAGATACGCAGTATTTT. The chain links TRBV1 to TRBJ2-3; the DNA was not used to check the table's D call, TRBD2. TRBV1 represents a pseudogene. This CDR3 contains 17 residues.

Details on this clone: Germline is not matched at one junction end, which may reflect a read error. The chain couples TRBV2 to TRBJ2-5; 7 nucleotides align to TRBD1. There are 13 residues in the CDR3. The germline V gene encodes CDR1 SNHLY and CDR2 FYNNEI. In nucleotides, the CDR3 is TGTGCCAGCAGAGAAGGGGGCCGGGAGACCCAGTACTTC. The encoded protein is CASREGGRETQYF.

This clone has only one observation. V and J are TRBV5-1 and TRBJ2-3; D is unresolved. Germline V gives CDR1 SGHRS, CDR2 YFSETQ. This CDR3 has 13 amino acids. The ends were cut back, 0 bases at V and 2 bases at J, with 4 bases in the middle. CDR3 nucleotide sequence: TGCGCCAGCAGCTTGGGGCCCACAGATACGCAGTATTTT. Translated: CASSLGPTDTQYF. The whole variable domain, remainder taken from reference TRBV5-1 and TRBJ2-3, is KAGVTQTPRYLIKTRGQQVTLSCSPISGHRSVSWYQQTPGQGLQFLFEYFSETQRNKGNFPGRFSGRQFSNSRSEMNVSTLELGDSALYLCASSLGPTDTQYFGPGTRLTVL.

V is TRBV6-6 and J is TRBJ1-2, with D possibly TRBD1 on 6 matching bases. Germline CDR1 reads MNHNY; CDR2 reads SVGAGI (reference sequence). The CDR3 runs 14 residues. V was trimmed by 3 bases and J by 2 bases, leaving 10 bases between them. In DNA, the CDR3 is TGTGCCAGCAGTTATGTGGGACACAACTATGGCTACACCTTC. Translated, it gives CASSYVGHNYGYTF.

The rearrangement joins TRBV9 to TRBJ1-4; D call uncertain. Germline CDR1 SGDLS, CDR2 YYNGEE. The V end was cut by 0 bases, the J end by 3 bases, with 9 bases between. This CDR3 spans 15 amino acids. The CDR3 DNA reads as TGTGCCAGCAGCGTAGACCACGTAGCTAATGAAAAACTGTTTTTT. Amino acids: CASSVDHVANEKLFF.

The CDR3 DNA reads as TGCGCCAGCAGCCAAGAGGGACAGGGAGTCTACGAGCAGTACTTC. It yields the protein CASSQEGQGVYEQYF. This sequence joins TRBV5-1 and TRBJ2-7; TRBD1 matches 9 bases. Trimming at V came to 4 bases and at J to 3 bases, leaving 8 bases not matched to a gene. This CDR3 spans 15 amino acids. Germline CDR1 is SGHRS and CDR2 is YFSETQ.

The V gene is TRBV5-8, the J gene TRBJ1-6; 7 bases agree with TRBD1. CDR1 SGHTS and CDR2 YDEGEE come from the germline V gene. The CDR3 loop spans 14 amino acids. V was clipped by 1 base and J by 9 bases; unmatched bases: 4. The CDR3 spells CASSLNRGVSPLHF. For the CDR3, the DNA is TGTGCCAGCAGCTTGAACAGGGGAGTTTCACCCCTCCACTTT.

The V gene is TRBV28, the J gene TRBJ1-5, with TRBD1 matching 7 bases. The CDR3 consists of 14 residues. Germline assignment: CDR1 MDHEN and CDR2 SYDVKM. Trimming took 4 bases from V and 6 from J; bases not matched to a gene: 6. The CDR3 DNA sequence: TGTGCCAGCAGTTCCGACAGGGTGGGTCAGCCCCAGCATTTT. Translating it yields CASSSDRVGQPQHF. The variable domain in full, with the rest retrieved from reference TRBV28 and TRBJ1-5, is DVKVTQSSRYLVKRTGEKVFLECVQDMDHENMFWYRQDPGLGLRLIYFSYDVKMKEKGDIPEGYSVSREKKERFSLILESASTNQTSMYLCASSSDRVGQPQHFGDGTRLSIL.

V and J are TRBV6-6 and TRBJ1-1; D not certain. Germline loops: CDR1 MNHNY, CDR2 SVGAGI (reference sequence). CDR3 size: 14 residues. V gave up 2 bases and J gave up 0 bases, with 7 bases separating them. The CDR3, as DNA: TGTGCCAGCAGTTACATCGGGGTGAACACTGAAGCTTTCTTT. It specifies CASSYIGVNTEAFF.

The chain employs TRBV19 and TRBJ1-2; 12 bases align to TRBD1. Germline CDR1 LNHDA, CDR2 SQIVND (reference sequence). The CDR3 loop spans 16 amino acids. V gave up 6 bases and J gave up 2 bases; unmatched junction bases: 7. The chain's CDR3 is CASSRDRGRENYGYTF. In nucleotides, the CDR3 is TGTGCCAGTAGCCGGGACAGGGGGCGCGAAAACTATGGCTACACCTTC.

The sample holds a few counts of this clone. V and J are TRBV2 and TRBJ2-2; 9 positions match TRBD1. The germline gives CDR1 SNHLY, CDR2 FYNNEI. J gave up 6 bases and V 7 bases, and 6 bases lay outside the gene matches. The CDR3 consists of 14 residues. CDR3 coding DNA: TGTGCCAGCACCCGGGACAGGGTGGCCGGGGAGCTGTTTTTT. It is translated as CASTRDRVAGELFF.

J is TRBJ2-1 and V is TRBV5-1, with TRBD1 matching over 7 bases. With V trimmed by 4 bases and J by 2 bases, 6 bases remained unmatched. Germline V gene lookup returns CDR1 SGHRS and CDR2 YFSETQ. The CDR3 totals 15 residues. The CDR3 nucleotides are TGCGCCAGCAGCCCGGGACAGTCACCCTACAATGAGCAGTTCTTC. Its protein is CASSPGQSPYNEQFF. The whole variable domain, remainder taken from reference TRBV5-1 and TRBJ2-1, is KAGVTQTPRYLIKTRGQQVTLSCSPISGHRSVSWYQQTPGQGLQFLFEYFSETQRNKGNFPGRFSGRQFSNSRSEMNVSTLELGDSALYLCASSPGQSPYNEQFFGPGTRLTVL.